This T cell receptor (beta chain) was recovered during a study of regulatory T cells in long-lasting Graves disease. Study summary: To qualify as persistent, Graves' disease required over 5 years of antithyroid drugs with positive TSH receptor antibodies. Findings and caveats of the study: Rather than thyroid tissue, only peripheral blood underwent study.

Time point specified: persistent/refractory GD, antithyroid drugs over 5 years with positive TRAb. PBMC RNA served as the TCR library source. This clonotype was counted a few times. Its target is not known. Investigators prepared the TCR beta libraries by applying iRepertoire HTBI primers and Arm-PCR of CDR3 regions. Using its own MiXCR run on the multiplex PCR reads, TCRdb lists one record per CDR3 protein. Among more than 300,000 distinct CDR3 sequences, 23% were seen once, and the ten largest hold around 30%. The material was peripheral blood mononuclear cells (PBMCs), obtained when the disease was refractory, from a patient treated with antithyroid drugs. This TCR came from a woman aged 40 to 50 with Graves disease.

The CDR3 region is CASSSGTVHYEQYF. As DNA, the CDR3 is TGCGCCAGCAGCTCAGGGACAGTCCACTACGAGCAGTACTTC. This sequence joins TRBV5-1 and TRBJ2-7, with 7 bases aligning to TRBD1. Trimming removed 3 bases from V and 3 bases from J; junction bases left unmatched: 6. The CDR3 runs 14 residues. The germline V gene has CDR1 SGHRS and CDR2 YFSETQ.